This T cell receptor (beta chain) stems from a study of blood T cell repertoires in COVID-19. Overall study: Samples taken during acute and convalescent COVID-19 were collected in the United States, Italy and Spain.

Produced via immunoSEQ multiplex PCR; TCRdb's table is partial and in-frame only. The data contain around 310,000 clones, about nine tenths of them singletons. Deletions cut 2 bases from V and 0 bases from J, with 6 bases between. CDR1 is LNHDA and CDR2 is SQIVND in the germline V gene (reference sequence). The CDR3 consists of 14 residues. The sequence was collected from a woman aged 25 to 39 with COVID-19, enrolled during active disease. The chain combines TRBV19 with TRBJ2-3, with D possibly TRBD1 on 5 matching bases. The sequencing input was peripheral blood. CDR3 protein: CASSIQGSTDTQYF. The CDR3 DNA sequence: TGTGCCAGTAGTATACAGGGTAGCACAGATACGCAGTATTTT.